Listed here are 27 T cell receptor beta chains from one sample, sequenced in a study of Tregs in tolerant kidney transplant recipients. Data came from immunoSEQ multiplex PCR; TCRdb stores just in-frame clones and leaves some out. The sample lists some 110,000 clones; 92% were seen once. The sample was CD4+ T cells from blood. The receptors were sampled from a human donor in good health.

The chain recombines TRBV29-1 with TRBJ1-2, with D perhaps TRBD1 (6 bases). With 4 bases removed from V and 4 bases from J, the gap between germline ends came to 10 bases. The CDR3 is 12 residues long. Per the germline V gene, CDR1 is SQVTM and CDR2 is ANQGSEA. The CDR3 DNA reads TGCAGCGTTGGGACAGCCTCCTATGGCTACACCTTC. It encodes CSVGTASYGYTF.

This clone has just one count. The V and J genes are TRBV30 and TRBJ2-7; no definite D call. Looked up from germline, CDR1 is GTSNPN and CDR2 is SVGIG (reference sequence). Trimming removed 3 bases from V and 3 bases from J, with 15 bases in between. This CDR3 comprises 14 residues. This CDR3 is CAWRLPFSSYEQYF. The DNA of the CDR3 is TGTGCCTGGAGGCTACCATTCTCAAGCTACGAGCAGTACTTC.

The V gene is TRBV11-2, the J gene TRBJ1-1, with D uncertain. V shed 1 base and J shed 5 bases, with 11 bases lying between them. The CDR3 contains 14 residues. Germline loops: CDR1 SGHAT, CDR2 FQNNGV. The CDR3, as DNA: TGTGCCAGCAGCTTAGGAGGGTTTGGAACTGAAGCTTTCTTT. Its translation is CASSLGGFGTEAFF.

This chain uses TRBV11-2 with TRBJ2-5; TRBD2 might be the D (5 bases). Per the germline V gene, CDR1 is SGHAT and CDR2 is FQNNGV. The germline V and J ends were trimmed by 3 bases and 1 base, with 12 bases remaining between them. The CDR3 loop spans 15 amino acids. The CDR3 DNA follows: TGTGCCAGCAGCTTTGTTAGCGACTTCCAAGAGACCCAGTACTTC. Amino acid sequence: CASSFVSDFQETQYF.

The chain uses TRBV19 and TRBJ2-5; D perhaps matches TRBD2 (6 bases). With 4 bases removed from V and 1 base from J, the gap between germline ends came to 13 bases. The CDR3 has 15 residues. Looked up from germline, CDR1 is LNHDA and CDR2 is SQIVND (reference sequence). The CDR3 nucleotides read TGTGCCAGTAGTAACCCCGGGGGTGGCCAAGAGACCCAGTACTTC. Translating it yields CASSNPGGGQETQYF.

This sequence joins TRBV19 and TRBJ2-7; TRBD1 matches at 7 bases. The germline V gene encodes CDR1 LNHDA and CDR2 SQIVND (reference sequence). The J segment lost 0 bases and the V segment lost 5 bases, leaving 7 bases of the junction unmatched. The length of the CDR3 is 15 residues. The CDR3 sequence is CASSGDSLSSYEQYF. The CDR3 coding sequence is TGTGCCAGTAGTGGGGACAGCTTGAGCTCCTACGAGCAGTACTTC. The whole variable domain, remainder taken from reference TRBV19 and TRBJ2-7, is DGGITQSPKYLFRKEGQNVTLSCEQNLNHDAMYWYRQDPGQGLRLIYYSQIVNDFQKGDIAEGYSVSREKKESFPLTVTSAQKNPTAFYLCASSGDSLSSYEQYFGPGTRLTVT.

The gene calls are TRBV2 and TRBJ1-1; TRBD1 matches 7 bases. V lost 6 bases to trimming and J lost 0 bases; unmatched junction nucleotides: 7. The germline V gene encodes CDR1 SNHLY and CDR2 FYNNEI. CDR3 length: 15 amino acids. In DNA form, the CDR3 reads TGTGCCAGCAGCCTACAGGGGAATATGAACACTGAAGCTTTCTTT. Protein sequence: CASSLQGNMNTEAFF.

This chain connects TRBV9 to TRBJ1-3; unclear D gene. CDR1 and CDR2 from the germline V gene are SGDLS and YYNGEE. The CDR3 is 14 residues long. The V end lost 4 bases, the J end lost 0 bases, and 8 bases lay between the germline ends. CDR3 protein: CASSPQSSGNTIYF. CDR3 DNA: TGTGCCAGCAGCCCCCAGAGCTCTGGAAACACCATATATTTT.

The V call is TRBV5-1, the J call TRBJ2-3; the D is unclear. From germline, CDR1 is SGHRS and CDR2 YFSETQ. Trimming pared 4 bases from V and 0 bases from J, leaving 6 bases between. This CDR3 is 13 amino acids long. The CDR3: CASSEYSTDTQYF. CDR3 nucleotides: TGCGCCAGCAGCGAGTACAGCACAGATACGCAGTATTTT.

The chain couples TRBV6-5 to TRBJ2-3; D might be TRBD1 (5 bases). Germline CDR1 MNHEY, CDR2 SVGAGI. This CDR3 contains 13 residues. V lost 7 bases and J lost 1, with 9 bases in between. The CDR3 DNA reads TGTGCCAGCAAAGGACATGGCACAGATACGCAGTATTTT. It is translated as CASKGHGTDTQYF.

The V and J genes are TRBV15 and TRBJ1-2; 7 bases are shared with TRBD1. The CDR3 runs 16 residues. The J segment lost 7 bases and the V segment lost 3 bases, leaving 14 bases of the junction unmatched. CDR1 is LNHNV, CDR2 YYDKDF, per germline (reference sequence). The CDR3 loop is CATSRGGTDHGGGYTF. CDR3 coding DNA: TGTGCCACCAGCAGGGGAGGGACAGACCATGGAGGTGGCTACACCTTC. Looking up the rest from reference TRBV15 and TRBJ1-2 gives the full variable domain: DAMVIQNPRYQVTQFGKPVTLSCSQTLNHNVMYWYQQKSSQAPKLLFHYYDKDFNNEADTPDNFQSRRPNTSFCFLDIRSPGLGDTAMYLCATSRGGTDHGGGYTFGSGTRLTVV.

The V call is TRBV18, the J call TRBJ2-1; D gene ambiguous. The CDR3 covers 16 residues. Germline V gene lookup returns CDR1 KGHSH and CDR2 LQKENI. V lost 6 bases to trimming and J lost 4 bases, with 19 bases between them. Here the CDR3 DNA reads TGTGCCAGCTCCCCGACACTCACAGACCAATACAATGAGCAGTTCTTC. Its protein is CASSPTLTDQYNEQFF. The variable domain in full, completed from reference TRBV18 and TRBJ2-1, reads NAGVMQNPRHLVRRRGQEARLRCSPMKGHSHVYWYRQLPEEGLKFMVYLQKENIIDESGMPKERFSAEFPKEGPSILRIQQVVRGDSAAYFCASSPTLTDQYNEQFFGPGTRLTVL.

The genes are TRBV15 and TRBJ2-1; 13 bases match TRBD2. V dropped 8 bases and J dropped 10; count of bases not matched to a gene: 8. Germline assignment: CDR1 LNHNV and CDR2 YYDKDF (reference sequence). The CDR3 sequence is 14 residues long. CDR3 sequence (DNA): TGTGCCACCCTCGGACTAGCGGGAGATCAAGAGCAGTTCTTC. Amino acids: CATLGLAGDQEQFF.

The chain recombines TRBV6-5 with TRBJ2-3; no clear D. CDR1 and CDR2 (germline): MNHEY, SVGAGI. Deletions cut 7 bases from V and 1 base from J, with 9 bases between. The CDR3 is made up of 13 amino acids. As DNA, the CDR3 is TGTGCCAGCAAACGGAGCGGCACAGATACGCAGTATTTT. Its translation: CASKRSGTDTQYF.

In its sample, this clone was seen a few times. This chain links TRBV14 with TRBJ2-1; 16 bases match TRBD2. The CDR3 loop spans 21 amino acids. Germline V gives CDR1 SGHDN, CDR2 FVKESK. The V and J ends lost 0 bases and 6 bases, in that order; junction bases with no gene match: 14. The CDR3 region is CASSQELGLAGGLGSGNEQFF. Written as DNA, the CDR3 is TGTGCCAGCAGCCAAGAATTGGGACTAGCGGGGGGGCTTGGGTCTGGCAATGAGCAGTTCTTC.

This clone was recorded only once. The rearrangement links TRBV12-5 to TRBJ1-2, with 7 positions matching TRBD1. Trimming took 5 bases from V and 7 from J; bases not matched to a gene: 10. Germline-derived CDR1 and CDR2 are LGHNT and FRNRAP. CDR3 size: 14 residues. CDR3 sequence reads: CASGPPGQSSGYTF. CDR3 sequence (DNA): TGTGCTAGTGGTCCCCCGGGACAGTCCTCTGGCTACACCTTC.

The chain employs TRBV19 and TRBJ1-2; D unresolved. With 1 base removed from V and 4 bases from J, the gap between germline ends came to 7 bases. The CDR3 has 13 amino acids. Germline CDR1 is LNHDA and CDR2 is SQIVND (reference sequence). The CDR3 nucleotides are TGTGCCAGTAGTATAGCCCACGTCTATGGCTACACCTTC. It translates to CASSIAHVYGYTF.

The rearrangement links TRBV7-3 to TRBJ2-3, with TRBD2 identical over 7 bases. Trimming at V came to 1 base and at J to 4 bases, leaving 5 bases not matched to a gene. The CDR3 has 15 residues. In germline, CDR1 is SGHTA, CDR2 FQGTGA. The CDR3 spells CASSLMDGLADTQYF. CDR3 coding DNA: TGTGCCAGCAGCTTAATGGATGGACTAGCAGATACGCAGTATTTT.

The chain has TRBV7-9 and TRBJ1-6, with D hard to call. The CDR3 sequence is 15 residues long. CDR1 is SEHNR and CDR2 is FQNEAQ in the germline V gene (reference sequence). Trimming took 1 base from V and 3 from J, leaving 7 bases between them. The CDR3 is CASSLEGGYNSPLHF. Here the CDR3 DNA reads TGTGCCAGCAGCTTAGAGGGAGGCTATAATTCACCCCTCCACTTT.

The chain recombines TRBV11-3 with TRBJ2-1; D is undetermined. Germline CDR1 and CDR2: SGHNT and YENEEA. Trimming removed 3 bases from V and 5 bases from J, with 8 bases in between. This CDR3 contains 13 residues. The CDR3 loop reads CASSLHQDNEQFF. CDR3 sequence (DNA): TGTGCCAGCAGCTTGCACCAAGACAATGAGCAGTTCTTC.

This rearrangement joins TRBV5-8 to TRBJ1-1; D gene uncertain. V was cut by 2 bases and J by 2 bases, with 13 bases left in between. The CDR3 sequence is 15 residues long. Germline V gives CDR1 SGHTS, CDR2 YDEGEE. This chain's CDR3 is CASSFGLAINTEAFF. CDR3 sequence (DNA): TGTGCCAGCAGCTTTGGTCTGGCCATCAACACTGAAGCTTTCTTT.

The V gene is TRBV19, the J gene TRBJ2-2; weak D call: TRBD2 (5 bases). This CDR3 contains 14 residues. V lost 7 bases, J lost 0 bases, and 9 bases lay in between. The germline V gene encodes CDR1 LNHDA and CDR2 SQIVND (reference sequence). The CDR3 sequence is CASIRRPNTGELFF. CDR3 sequence (DNA): TGTGCCAGTATAAGGAGGCCGAACACCGGGGAGCTGTTTTTT.

The chain recombines TRBV11-2 with TRBJ2-3, with TRBD2 identical over 10 bases. This CDR3 has 16 amino acids. In germline, CDR1 is SGHAT, CDR2 FQNNGV. The junction had 9 bases not matched to a gene; V was cut back by 3 bases and J by 6 bases. CDR3 DNA: TGTGCCAGCAGCTTTGGTTTCGGGACTAGCGTGGATACGCAGTATTTT. As protein: CASSFGFGTSVDTQYF.

This clone is a singleton in its sample. J is TRBJ1-1 and V is TRBV5-1, with a possible D match to TRBD1 (6 bases). This CDR3 region has 15 residues. Germline V gives CDR1 SGHRS, CDR2 YFSETQ. V was trimmed by 4 bases and J by 0 bases, leaving 13 bases between them. CDR3 DNA: TGCGCCAGCAGCCCAGGGGACCCCATGAACACTGAAGCTTTCTTT. Its translation is CASSPGDPMNTEAFF.

The sample holds one count of this clone. The chain couples TRBV27 to TRBJ2-6, with 12 bases fitting TRBD2. The germline gives CDR1 MNHEY, CDR2 SMNVEV (reference sequence). V was pared by 6 bases and J by 1 base, with 4 bases of the junction left unmatched. There are 17 residues in the CDR3. CDR3 sequence (DNA): TGTGCCAGCAGGAGGACTAGCGGGACTTCTGGGGCCAACGTCCTGACTTTC. Protein product: CASRRTSGTSGANVLTF.

The chain links TRBV5-1 to TRBJ2-5; D assignment may be TRBD1 or TRBD2 (6 bases each). V lost 4 bases and J lost 1, with 14 bases in between. CDR3 size: 15 residues. Germline V gene data show CDR1 as SGHRS and CDR2 as YFSETQ. The chain's CDR3 is CASSQGGTLQETQYF. For the CDR3, the DNA is TGCGCCAGCAGCCAAGGAGGGACACTCCAAGAGACCCAGTACTTC.

V is TRBV9 and J is TRBJ1-2; 7 bases map to TRBD1. Trimming cost V 1 base and J 2 bases; bases outside gene matches: 5. This CDR3 has 15 residues. Germline lookup yields CDR1 SGDLS and CDR2 YYNGEE. The DNA of the CDR3 is TGTGCCAGCAGCGTATCCCCGGGACAGAACTATGGCTACACCTTC. It codes for CASSVSPGQNYGYTF.